This TCR beta chain was captured in a study of response to subunit inactivated influenza vaccine. Study-level points and caveats: Authors suggested seasonal influenza vaccinations each recruit few new T cells.

This clonotype was picked up many times. Its specificity is unknown. TCRdb reprocessed the RT-PCR reads via MiXCR and lists one record per CDR3 protein. In the table there are about 540,000 distinct CDR3 sequences, around 21% of which are singletons. This CDR3 is 14 amino acids long. Germline V gene sequence: CDR1 MGHDK, CDR2 SYGVNS. The V and J ends lost 2 bases and 2 bases, in that order; junction bases with no gene match: 1. These same data were also listed under a study on T cells expressing NK-cell markers. According to that study: UMIs accompanied the 5'RACE template switching by which TCR beta cDNA was made. NKG2C+ dominant clonotypes from 5 or 6 donors made up about 1.0-7.5% of CD8+ T cells. There were four donors in whom these clonotypes also led the CD3+CD56-NKG2C+ fraction.

V usage is TRBV25-1 and J usage is TRBJ2-3; TRBD1 agrees at 7 bases. Sequences were derived from CD4+ T cells sorted from PBMCs, sampled approximately 12 days after vaccination. This TCR came from a man aged 50 to 59 who received an inactivated influenza vaccine. CDR3 loop: CASSEGTVTDTQYF. CDR3 sequence (DNA): TGTGCCAGCAGTGAAGGGACAGTCACAGATACGCAGTATTTT.